This is a list of T cell receptor beta chains from one sample in a study of T-cell memory formation after mild COVID-19. TCRdb used MiXCR to reprocess the 5' RACE reads, holding one entry per CDR3 protein. The profile shows 550,000 to 700,000 distinct CDR3 sequences, approximately 18% of them singletons. The material sequenced was PBMCs or a T cell subset sorted from them (not recorded which). These receptors originate from an adult woman who had mild COVID-19 (a few samples of this study predate the infection). Cell type and time point are not known. Both conserved end residues are part of each CDR3. The D gene is left open where the match is weak. The listing skips clone size in some rows; elsewhere it reads once, few, many or a size class.

CDR3 protein	CDR3 DNA	CDR3 length	V gene	J gene	D gene	clone size
CSARGTGTPGANVLTF	TGCAGTGCTAGAGGGACAGGGACCCCTGGGGCCAACGTCCTGACTTTC	16	TRBV20-1	TRBJ2-6	TRBD1	many
CASSVAGTGALGELFF	TGTGCCAGCAGCGTCGCCGGGACAGGGGCGCTAGGGGAGCTGTTTTTT	16	TRBV7-3	TRBJ2-2	TRBD1	few
CASSQTYSYNSPLHF	TGTGCCAGCAGTCAAACCTACTCCTATAATTCACCCCTCCACTTT	15	TRBV6-2/TRBV6-3	TRBJ1-6	-	-
CASSDSKARSYF	TGTGCCAGCAGCGACAGTAAAGCTCGGTCGTATTTT	12	TRBV12-3/TRBV12-4	TRBJ2-3	-	many
CASSIDPGTDTQYF	TGCGCCAGCAGCATAGACCCGGGTACAGATACGCAGTATTTT	14	TRBV5-1	TRBJ2-3	-	few
CSASPGQGADPLHF	TGCAGTGCTAGCCCCGGACAGGGGGCAGATCCCCTCCACTTT	14	TRBV20-1	TRBJ1-6	TRBD1	-
CAWTLAGYTQYF	TGTGCCTGGACGCTAGCGGGTTATACGCAGTATTTT	12	TRBV30	TRBJ2-3	TRBD2	few
CASSQYSGSFDEQYF	TGTGCCAGCAGCCAATACAGCGGGAGTTTCGACGAGCAGTACTTC	15	TRBV5-6	TRBJ2-7	TRBD2	-
CASSQEAPPGSYEQYF	TGCGCCAGCAGCCAAGAAGCCCCGCCAGGAAGCTACGAGCAGTACTTC	16	TRBV4-1	TRBJ2-7	-	-
CASSPSWNTGNTIYF	TGTGCCAGCAGCCCCTCGTGGAATACTGGAAACACCATATATTTT	15	TRBV7-2	TRBJ1-3	-	few
CASSQGDLGSTDTQYF	TGTGCCAGCAGCCAAGGGGACTTGGGGAGCACAGATACGCAGTATTTT	16	TRBV3-1	TRBJ2-3	-	few
CASSLDRMLLSYNEQFF	TGTGCCAGCAGCTTAGATCGTATGCTCCTCTCCTACAATGAGCAGTTCTTC	17	TRBV11-2	TRBJ2-1	-	few
CASSYSIQTGGNEQFF	TGTGCCAGCAGTTACTCGATTCAGACAGGGGGCAATGAGCAGTTCTTC	16	TRBV6-2/TRBV6-3	TRBJ2-1	TRBD1	-
CASSLRVNRQGARNEQFF	TGTGCCAGCAGTTTAAGGGTAAACCGACAGGGGGCAAGAAATGAGCAGTTCTTC	18	TRBV27	TRBJ2-1	TRBD1	few
CASLLGDHTYEQYF	TGTGCCAGCCTCCTGGGGGACCACACCTACGAGCAGTACTTC	14	TRBV7-9	TRBJ2-7	-	-
CATSTIQETQYF	TGTGCCACCTCGACCATCCAAGAGACCCAGTACTTC	12	TRBV6-5	TRBJ2-5	-	-
CASKVGAGGAETQYF	TGCGCCAGCAAGGTCGGCGCGGGGGGGGCGGAGACCCAGTACTTC	15	TRBV5-1	TRBJ2-5	TRBD2	few
CASSTGNSNQPQHF	TGTGCCAGCTCGACCGGGAATAGCAATCAGCCCCAGCATTTT	14	TRBV18	TRBJ1-5	-	-
CASSLYGGEQYF	TGTGCCAGCAGTTTATATGGGGGCGAGCAGTACTTC	12	TRBV12-3/TRBV12-4	TRBJ2-7	-	many
CASSKTDGRANEQFF	TGTGCCAGCAGCAAGACCGACGGGAGGGCCAATGAGCAGTTCTTC	15	TRBV7-9	TRBJ2-1	TRBD2	-
CASSLTGRAPYEQYF	TGTGCCAGCAGCTTGACGGGGCGGGCCCCCTACGAGCAGTACTTC	15	TRBV5-8	TRBJ2-7	-	-
CASSLVVRVDSQEFF	TGTGCCAGCAGCTTAGTCGTGAGGGTGGACAGCCAGGAGTTCTTC	15	TRBV7-9	TRBJ2-1	-	few
CASSRTSGLITDTQYF	TGCGCCAGCAGCCGAACAAGTGGGCTGATCACAGATACGCAGTATTTT	16	TRBV4-1	TRBJ2-3	-	-
CASSPGEHYEQYF	TGTGCCAGCAGCCCGGGGGAACACTACGAGCAGTACTTC	13	TRBV11-3	TRBJ2-7	-	few
CSARAGPLYEQYF	TGCAGTGCTCGAGCGGGCCCCCTCTACGAGCAGTACTTC	13	TRBV20-1	TRBJ2-7	-	few
CASSLRGEQFF	TGCGCCAGCAGCTTGCGGGGGGAGCAGTTCTTC	11	TRBV5-1	TRBJ2-1	-	many
CAWRPAGLAGELFF	TGTGCCTGGAGACCAGCAGGGTTGGCCGGGGAGCTGTTTTTT	14	TRBV30	TRBJ2-2	-	-
CASSQGPTSPGTSYYNEQFF	TGTGCCAGCAGCCAAGGACCCACCAGCCCAGGGACTAGCTACTACAATGAGCAGTTCTTC	20	TRBV3-1	TRBJ2-1	TRBD2	-
CSAPGAGELFF	TGCAGTGCTCCGGGAGCCGGGGAGCTGTTTTTT	11	TRBV20-1	TRBJ2-2	-	few